Each of the 16 T cell receptor beta chains below was sequenced from the same sample in a study of CD8+CD57+ T cells in acquired aplastic anemia. All patients picked for sequencing had shown, by flow cytometry, an expansion of CD8+CD57+ cells. The template for TCR beta VDJ and CDR3 sequence profiling was genomic DNA. TCRdb independently ran MiXCR on the reads; one entry per CDR3 protein. This table has approximately 130,000 distinct CDR3 sequences, under 60% appearing once. The material sequenced was sorted CD4+, CD8+, or CD8+CD57+ T cells (not recorded which) from PBMCs. The source is a human donor with aplastic anemia.

This clonotype appeared a single time. The chain uses TRBV9 and TRBJ2-7, with a possible D match to TRBD1 (5 bases). V shed 3 bases and J shed 0 bases, with 10 bases lying between them. The germline V gene has CDR1 SGDLS and CDR2 YYNGEE. This CDR3 contains 14 residues. This chain's CDR3 is CASSGGRSSYEQYF. For the CDR3, the DNA is TGTGCCAGCAGCGGGGGCCGAAGCTCCTACGAGCAGTACTTC.

This clonotype was detected ten times or more. The rearrangement uses TRBV2 and TRBJ2-1; D is unclear. CDR3 length: 13 amino acids. V was cut by 7 bases and J by 3 bases, with 10 bases left in between. CDR1 is SNHLY, CDR2 FYNNEI, per germline. CDR3 loop: CASTEEDYNEQFF. CDR3 DNA sequence: TGTGCCAGCACCGAGGAAGACTACAATGAGCAGTTCTTC. Combining the CDR3 with reference TRBV2 and TRBJ2-1 gives the whole variable domain EPEVTQTPSHQVTQMGQEVILRCVPISNHLYFYWYRQILGQKVEFLVSFYNNEISEKSEIFDDQFSVERPDGSNFTLKIRSTKLEDSAMYFCASTEEDYNEQFFGPGTRLTVL.

The V and J genes are TRBV9 and TRBJ1-1; D is unclear. This CDR3 has 13 residues. CDR1 is SGDLS, CDR2 YYNGEE, per germline. V lost 0 bases and J 3 bases, leaving 6 bases between the germline ends. The chain's CDR3 is CASSVAGYTEAFF. The DNA for the CDR3 is TGTGCCAGCAGCGTAGCGGGATACACTGAAGCTTTCTTT.

With respect to this clonotype: The junction departs from the called germline gene at one end, perhaps through a read error. The chain carries TRBV7-6 and TRBJ1-1, with 8 bases lining up with TRBD1. This CDR3 region has 12 residues. Germline V lookup: CDR1 SGHVS, CDR2 FNYEAQ. DNA of the CDR3: TGCGCCAGCAGCTCCGGACAGGGTAAAGCTTTCTTT. Protein: CASSSGQGKAFF.

The chain has TRBV19 and TRBJ2-3, with unresolved D. V lost 2 bases to trimming and J lost 1 base, with 10 bases between them. Germline-derived CDR1 and CDR2 are LNHDA and SQIVND (reference sequence). This CDR3 comprises 15 residues. The CDR3 spells CASSITPRGTDTQYF. The CDR3 region has the DNA TGTGCCAGTAGTATAACGCCTCGGGGCACAGATACGCAGTATTTT.

This clonotype was found once. The chain has TRBV19 and TRBJ1-1; TRBD1 matches 9 bases. V shed 6 bases and J 5 bases; nucleotides not matched to a gene: 7. The V gene's germline CDR1 is LNHDA and CDR2 SQIVND (reference sequence). The CDR3 is made up of 14 amino acids. The CDR3 sequence is CASSEGQGDTEAFF. CDR3 sequence (DNA): TGTGCCAGTAGCGAGGGACAGGGTGATACTGAAGCTTTCTTT. Drawing the rest from reference TRBV19 and TRBJ1-1, the complete variable domain is DGGITQSPKYLFRKEGQNVTLSCEQNLNHDAMYWYRQDPGQGLRLIYYSQIVNDFQKGDIAEGYSVSREKKESFPLTVTSAQKNPTAFYLCASSEGQGDTEAFFGQGTRLTVV.

This clonotype was detected ten times or more. In DNA, the CDR3 is TGTGCCAGCACCTCCCTGTACGAGCAGTACTTC. This encodes CASTSLYEQYF. The V call is TRBV2, the J call TRBJ2-7; D is uncertain. The germline gives CDR1 SNHLY, CDR2 FYNNEI. This CDR3 is built from 11 residues. V dropped 7 bases and J dropped 4 bases, with 8 bases sitting between them.

This clonotype was seen a few times. This chain connects TRBV7-6 to TRBJ1-6, with unresolved D. V lost 5 bases, J lost 8 bases, and 10 bases lay in between. The V gene's germline CDR1 is SGHVS and CDR2 FNYEAQ. The CDR3 length is 13 residues. CDR3 protein: CASSPGVDSPLHF. CDR3 nucleotides: TGTGCCAGCAGCCCCGGGGTTGATTCACCCCTCCACTTT.

This clonotype has a handful of counts. The genes are TRBV19 and TRBJ1-1; weak D call: TRBD1 (6 bases). The ends were cut back, 8 bases at V and 7 bases at J, with 14 bases in the middle. This CDR3 has 12 residues. CDR1 is LNHDA and CDR2 is SQIVND in the germline V gene (reference sequence). CDR3 protein: CASRHTGYEAFF. The CDR3, as DNA: TGTGCCAGTCGACACACAGGGTATGAAGCTTTCTTT.

The table lists this clonotype with a few counts. The chain employs TRBV2 and TRBJ2-2; 10 bases match TRBD2. The germline V gene encodes CDR1 SNHLY and CDR2 FYNNEI. The junction had 11 bases not matched to a gene; V was cut back by 8 bases and J by 8 bases. This CDR3 is 15 amino acids long. The CDR3 region is CASQVGRGLAGELFF. The DNA for the CDR3 is TGTGCCAGCCAAGTGGGGAGGGGACTAGCGGGGGAGCTGTTTTTT.

The V gene is TRBV10-3, the J gene TRBJ2-5; D unresolved. V was trimmed by 10 bases and J by 5 bases, leaving 17 bases between them. The germline V gene has CDR1 ENHRY and CDR2 SYGVKD. The CDR3 is 13 residues long. The CDR3 protein is CASRGTVGETQYF. The CDR3 DNA reads as TGTGCCAGCCGCGGCACCGTGGGGGAGACCCAGTACTTC.

The CDR3 nucleotides read TGTGCCACCAGGAGAGACACCAACTACGGCGAGCAGTACTTC. Translated: CATRRDTNYGEQYF. The rearrangement uses TRBV2 and TRBJ2-7; no clear D gene. In germline, CDR1 is SNHLY, CDR2 FYNNEI. The CDR3 is 14 residues long. Trimming stripped 10 bases from V and 6 bases from J, with 22 bases between. The entire variable domain, with the rest obtained from reference TRBV2 and TRBJ2-7, is as follows: EPEVTQTPSHQVTQMGQEVILRCVPISNHLYFYWYRQILGQKVEFLVSFYNNEISEKSEIFDDQFSVERPDGSNFTLKIRSTKLEDSAMYFCATRRDTNYGEQYFGPGTRLTVT.

The chain joins TRBV19 to TRBJ1-1; unclear D gene. From germline, CDR1 is LNHDA and CDR2 SQIVND (reference sequence). Trimming took 6 bases from V and 4 from J, leaving 12 bases between them. The CDR3 loop spans 13 amino acids. The CDR3 DNA sequence: TGTGCCAGTAGAGTTGAGGCAGGCACTGAAGCTTTCTTT. Translated, it gives CASRVEAGTEAFF.

This clonotype was seen a single time. The chain recombines TRBV2 with TRBJ2-6; 7 bases fit TRBD1. The CDR3 runs to 17 residues. CDR1 is SNHLY, CDR2 FYNNEI, per germline. V gave up 3 bases and J gave up 0 bases; unmatched junction bases: 5. CDR3 loop: CASSDETGNSGANVLTF. CDR3 nucleotides: TGTGCCAGCAGTGACGAGACAGGGAACTCTGGGGCCAACGTCCTGACTTTC. Drawing the rest from reference TRBV2 and TRBJ2-6, the complete variable domain is EPEVTQTPSHQVTQMGQEVILRCVPISNHLYFYWYRQILGQKVEFLVSFYNNEISEKSEIFDDQFSVERPDGSNFTLKIRSTKLEDSAMYFCASSDETGNSGANVLTFGAGSRLTVL.

The rearrangement uses TRBV12-3 or TRBV12-4 and TRBJ1-4, with TRBD1 matching 11 bases. V lost 5 bases, J lost 2 bases, and 4 bases stayed unmatched. This CDR3 contains 16 residues. CDR3 sequence reads: CASSTDRGRTNEKLFF. The DNA of the CDR3 is TGTGCCAGCAGTACGGACAGGGGGCGGACTAATGAAAAACTGTTTTTT.

This chain uses TRBV12-3 or TRBV12-4 with TRBJ2-3; D gene unclear. This CDR3 is built from 13 residues. Trimming shortened V by 3 bases and J by 3 bases, and 7 bases separated the two germline ends. The CDR3 DNA is TGTGCCAGCAGTTTCCCCGGGACAGATACGCAGTATTTT. Translating it yields CASSFPGTDTQYF.